The source of this TCR beta chain is a study of shared clonotypes between healthy human individuals. TCRdb keeps only in-frame clones here, not all; method: immunoSEQ multiplex PCR. The sample lists about 2.4 million clones; roughly 93% were seen once. V lost 2 bases, J lost 3 bases, and 16 bases stayed unmatched. This CDR3 spans 19 amino acids. Looked up from germline, CDR1 is ENHRY and CDR2 is SYGVKD. The chain combines TRBV10-3 with TRBJ2-1; TRBD1 agrees at 7 bases. What was sequenced was naive CD4+ T cells from PBMCs. Stated subset: CD45RA+ positively selected. This receptor was taken from a man between 18 and 35 years old in good health. Some clones in this sample may be carry-over from other donors' samples. This chain's CDR3 is CAISEPSRGSGQSYNEQFF. DNA of the CDR3: TGTGCCATCAGTGAGCCATCGAGAGGGTCGGGACAGAGCTACAATGAGCAGTTCTTC.